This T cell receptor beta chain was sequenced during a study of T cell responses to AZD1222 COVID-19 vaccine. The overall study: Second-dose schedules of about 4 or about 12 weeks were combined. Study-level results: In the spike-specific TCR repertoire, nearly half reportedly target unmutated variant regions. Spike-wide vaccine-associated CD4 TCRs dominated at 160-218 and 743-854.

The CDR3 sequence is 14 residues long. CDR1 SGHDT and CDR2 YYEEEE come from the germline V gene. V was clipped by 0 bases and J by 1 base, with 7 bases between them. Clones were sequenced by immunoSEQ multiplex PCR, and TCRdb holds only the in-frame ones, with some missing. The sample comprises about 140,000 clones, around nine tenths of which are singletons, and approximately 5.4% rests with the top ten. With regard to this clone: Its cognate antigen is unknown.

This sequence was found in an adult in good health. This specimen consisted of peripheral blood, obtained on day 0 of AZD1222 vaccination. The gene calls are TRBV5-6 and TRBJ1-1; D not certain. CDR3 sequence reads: CASSLGARNTEAFF. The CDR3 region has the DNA TGTGCCAGCAGCTTGGGCGCACGGAACACTGAAGCTTTCTTT.